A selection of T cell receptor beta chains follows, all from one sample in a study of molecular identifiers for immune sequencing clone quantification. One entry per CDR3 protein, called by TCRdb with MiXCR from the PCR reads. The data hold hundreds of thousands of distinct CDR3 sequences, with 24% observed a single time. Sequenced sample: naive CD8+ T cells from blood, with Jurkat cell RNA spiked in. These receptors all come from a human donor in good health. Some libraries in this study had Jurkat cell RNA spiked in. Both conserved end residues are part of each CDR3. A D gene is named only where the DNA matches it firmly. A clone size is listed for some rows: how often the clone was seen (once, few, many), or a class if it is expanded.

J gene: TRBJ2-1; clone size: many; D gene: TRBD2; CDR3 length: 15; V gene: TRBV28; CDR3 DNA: TGTGCCAGCAGGCCTCTGACTAGCGGAAATAATGAGCAGTTCTTC; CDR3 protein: CASRPLTSGNNEQFF
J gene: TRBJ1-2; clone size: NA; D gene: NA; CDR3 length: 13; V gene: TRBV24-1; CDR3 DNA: TGTGCCACCAGTGAAACCGATTTTTTGGGCTACACCTTC; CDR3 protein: CATSETDFLGYTF
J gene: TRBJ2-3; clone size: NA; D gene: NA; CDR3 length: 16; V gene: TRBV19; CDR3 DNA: TGTGCCAGTGGTCCCCGTGTTCGGGAGTGGACAGATACGCAGTATTTT; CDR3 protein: CASGPRVREWTDTQYF
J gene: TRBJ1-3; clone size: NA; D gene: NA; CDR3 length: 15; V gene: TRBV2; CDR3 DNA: TGTGCCAGCAGTGGGTCGGGGGATCCTGGAAACACCATATATTTT; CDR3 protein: CASSGSGDPGNTIYF
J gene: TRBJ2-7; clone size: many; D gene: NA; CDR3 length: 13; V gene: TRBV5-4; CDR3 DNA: TGTGCCAGCAGCTTGGCCGCCAGGGACGAGCAGTACTTC; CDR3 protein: CASSLAARDEQYF
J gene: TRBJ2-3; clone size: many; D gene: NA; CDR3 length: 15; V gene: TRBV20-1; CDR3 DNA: TGCAGTGCTCTCGAGCCGGTCTCTAGCACAGATACGCAGTATTTT; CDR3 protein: CSALEPVSSTDTQYF
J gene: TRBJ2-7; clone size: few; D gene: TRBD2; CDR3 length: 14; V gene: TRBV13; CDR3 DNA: TGTGCCAGCACCCTAGCTGGGGGGGACTACGAGCAGTACTTC; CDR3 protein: CASTLAGGDYEQYF
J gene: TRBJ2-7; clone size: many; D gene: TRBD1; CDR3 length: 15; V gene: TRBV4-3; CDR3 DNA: TGCGCCAGCAGCCCATGGACAGGGCTCTCCTACGAGCAGTACTTC; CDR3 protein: CASSPWTGLSYEQYF
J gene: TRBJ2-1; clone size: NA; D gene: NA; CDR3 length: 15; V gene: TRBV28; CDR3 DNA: TGTGCCAGCAGTTTTTTAGGGCCCTCCTACAATGAGCAGTTCTTC; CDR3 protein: CASSFLGPSYNEQFF
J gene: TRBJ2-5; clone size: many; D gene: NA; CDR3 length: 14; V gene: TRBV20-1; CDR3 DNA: TGCAGTGCTCACAACCCGACAGAACAAGAGACCCAGTACTTC; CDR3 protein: CSAHNPTEQETQYF
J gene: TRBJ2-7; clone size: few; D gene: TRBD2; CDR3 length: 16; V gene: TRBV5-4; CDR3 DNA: TGTGCCAGCAGCAATAGCGGGGGGCTTAGCTCCTACGAGCAGTACTTC; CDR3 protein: CASSNSGGLSSYEQYF
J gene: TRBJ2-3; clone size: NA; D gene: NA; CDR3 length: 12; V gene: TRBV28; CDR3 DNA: TGTGCCAGCAGGCAAGGTCCAGATACGCAGTATTTT; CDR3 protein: CASRQGPDTQYF
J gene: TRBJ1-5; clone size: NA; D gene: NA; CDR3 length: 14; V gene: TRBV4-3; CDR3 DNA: TGCGCCAGCAGCCCGGACAGTAGCAATCAGCCCCAGCATTTT; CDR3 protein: CASSPDSSNQPQHF
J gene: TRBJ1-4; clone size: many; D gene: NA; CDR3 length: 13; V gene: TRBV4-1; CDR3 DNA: TGCGCCAGCAGCCAAGTCGTTTTTGAAAAACTGTTTTTT; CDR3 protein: CASSQVVFEKLFF
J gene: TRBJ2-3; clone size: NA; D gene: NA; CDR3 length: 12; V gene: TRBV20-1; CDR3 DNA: TGCAGTGCGATTAACTTAACAGATACGCAGTATTTT; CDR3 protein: CSAINLTDTQYF
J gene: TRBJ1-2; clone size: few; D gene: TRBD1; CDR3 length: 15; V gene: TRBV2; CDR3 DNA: TGTGCCAGCAGTGGGAGTTACAGGGGGGAGGATGGCTACACCTTC; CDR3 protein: CASSGSYRGEDGYTF
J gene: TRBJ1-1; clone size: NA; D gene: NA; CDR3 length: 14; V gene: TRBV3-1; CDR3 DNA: TGTGCCAGCAGCCAAGTGGCAGGGGTCACTGAAGCTTTCTTT; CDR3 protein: CASSQVAGVTEAFF
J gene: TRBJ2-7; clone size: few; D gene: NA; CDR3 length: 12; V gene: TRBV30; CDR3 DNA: TGTGCCTGGAGTCCCCAGGCCTACGAGCAGTACTTC; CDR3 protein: CAWSPQAYEQYF
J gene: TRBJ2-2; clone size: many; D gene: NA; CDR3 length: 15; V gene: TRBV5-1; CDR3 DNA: TGCGCCAGCAGCGCGAAGGGGGCGAACACCGGGGAGCTGTTTTTT; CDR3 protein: CASSAKGANTGELFF
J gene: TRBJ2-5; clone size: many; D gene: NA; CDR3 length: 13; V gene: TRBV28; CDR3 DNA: TGTGCCAGCAGTTCGACAGACAAAGAGACCCAGTACTTC; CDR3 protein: CASSSTDKETQYF
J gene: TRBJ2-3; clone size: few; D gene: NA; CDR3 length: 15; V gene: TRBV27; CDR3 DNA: TGTGCCAGCAGTTATATGACAGTTAGCACAGATACGCAGTATTTT; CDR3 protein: CASSYMTVSTDTQYF
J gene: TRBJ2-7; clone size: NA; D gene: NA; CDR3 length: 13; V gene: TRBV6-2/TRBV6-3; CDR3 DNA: TGTGCCAGCAGTCCCGGGCCGTCCTACGCGCAGTACTTC; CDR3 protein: CASSPGPSYAQYF
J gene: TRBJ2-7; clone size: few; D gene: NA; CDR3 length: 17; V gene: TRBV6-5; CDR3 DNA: TGTGCCAGCAGCCCCGGGCGGGTAGCGGCGCCCACCTACGAGCAGTACTTC; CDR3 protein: CASSPGRVAAPTYEQYF
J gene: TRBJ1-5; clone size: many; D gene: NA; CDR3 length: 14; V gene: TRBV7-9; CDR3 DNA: TGTGCCAGCAGCAACACAGGGTTAGAGCAGCCCCAGCATTTT; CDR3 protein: CASSNTGLEQPQHF
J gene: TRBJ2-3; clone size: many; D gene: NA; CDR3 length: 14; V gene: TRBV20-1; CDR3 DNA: TGCAGTGCTAGAGATGGCGGTAGCGGAAATACGCAGTATTTT; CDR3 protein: CSARDGGSGNTQYF
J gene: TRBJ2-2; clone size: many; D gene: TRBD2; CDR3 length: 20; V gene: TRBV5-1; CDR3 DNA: TGCGCCAGCAGCTTGGGTCCGGGACTAGCGGGACAGGAGAACACCGGGGAGCTGTTTTTT; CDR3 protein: CASSLGPGLAGQENTGELFF
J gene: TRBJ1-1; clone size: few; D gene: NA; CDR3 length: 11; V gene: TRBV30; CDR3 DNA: TGTGCCTGGGATGGGTCGGCTGAAGCTTTCTTT; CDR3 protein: CAWDGSAEAFF
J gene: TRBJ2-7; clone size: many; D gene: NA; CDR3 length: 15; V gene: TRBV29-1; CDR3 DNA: TGCAGCGTTGAAGACGAGGCCGGAAGTGCCTACGAGCAGTACTTC; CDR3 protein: CSVEDEAGSAYEQYF
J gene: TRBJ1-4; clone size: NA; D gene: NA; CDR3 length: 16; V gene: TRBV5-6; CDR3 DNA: TGTGCCAGCAGCTTGGTTCGGGCGGGAGTTAATGAAAAACTGTTTTTT; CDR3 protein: CASSLVRAGVNEKLFF
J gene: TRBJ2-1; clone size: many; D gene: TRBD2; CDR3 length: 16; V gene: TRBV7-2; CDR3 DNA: TGTGCCAGCAGCCCCTGGACTAGCGGGAGGGCTAATGAGCAGTTCTTC; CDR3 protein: CASSPWTSGRANEQFF
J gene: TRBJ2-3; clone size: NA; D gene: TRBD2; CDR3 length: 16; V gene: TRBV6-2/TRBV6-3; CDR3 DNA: TGTGCCAGCACCCAACCCCCCGGGACTAGGAGGGATACGCAGTATTTT; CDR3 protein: CASTQPPGTRRDTQYF
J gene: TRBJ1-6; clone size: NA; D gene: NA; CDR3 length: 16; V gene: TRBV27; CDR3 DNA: TGTGCCAGCAGTTTATCAGGAGTTGAATATAATTCACCCCTCCACTTT; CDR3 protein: CASSLSGVEYNSPLHF
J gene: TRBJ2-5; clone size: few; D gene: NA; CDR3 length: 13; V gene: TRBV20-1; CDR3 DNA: TGCAGTGCTATCCAGGGGTCCCAAGAGACCCAGTACTTC; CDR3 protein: CSAIQGSQETQYF
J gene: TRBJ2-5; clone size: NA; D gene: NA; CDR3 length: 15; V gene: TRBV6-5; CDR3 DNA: TGTGCCAGCAGTTACTCCGTGAATGGCGGGGAGACCCAGTACTTC; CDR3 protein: CASSYSVNGGETQYF
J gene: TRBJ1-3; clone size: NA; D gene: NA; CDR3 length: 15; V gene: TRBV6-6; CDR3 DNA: TGTGCCTGCAGTTCCACAGGGCTCTCTGGAAACACCATATATTTT; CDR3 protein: CACSSTGLSGNTIYF
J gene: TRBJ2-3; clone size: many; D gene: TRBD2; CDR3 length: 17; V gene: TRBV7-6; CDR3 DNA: TGTGCCAGCAGCTCCGATATCCGGGGGGGCCGGGTAGATACGCAGTATTTT; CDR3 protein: CASSSDIRGGRVDTQYF
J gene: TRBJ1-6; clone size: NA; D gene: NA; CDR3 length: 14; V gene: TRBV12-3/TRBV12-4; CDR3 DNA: TGTGCCAGCAGTTTAGGGGGCTATAATTCACCCCTCCACTTT; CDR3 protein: CASSLGGYNSPLHF
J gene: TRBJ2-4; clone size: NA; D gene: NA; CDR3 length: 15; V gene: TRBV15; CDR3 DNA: TGTGCCACCAGACCGGGAGCGGGAGCCAAAAACATTCAGTACTTC; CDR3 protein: CATRPGAGAKNIQYF
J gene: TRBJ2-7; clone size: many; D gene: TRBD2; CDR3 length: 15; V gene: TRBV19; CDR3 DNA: TGTGCCAGCGGACTAGCGGGAGGCCCGGCCTACGAGCAGTACTTC; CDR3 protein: CASGLAGGPAYEQYF
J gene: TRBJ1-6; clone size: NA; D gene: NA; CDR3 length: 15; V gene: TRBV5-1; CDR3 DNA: TGCGCCAGCAGCACAACTGGACAGTATAATTCACCCCTCCGCTTT; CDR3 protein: CASSTTGQYNSPLRF